The 6 T cell receptor beta chains below were found in one sample sequenced in a study of cytomegalovirus exposure and HLA in healthy donors. Researchers ran the PCR with 60 Vbeta and 13 Jbeta primers. The method was immunoSEQ multiplex PCR; TCRdb's version includes in-frame clones alone and lacks a portion of them. Among some 120,000 clones listed, roughly 71% were seen once. The specimen sequenced was PBMCs. The receptors come from a woman between 50 and 59 years old in good health and CMV-seropositive.

The CDR3: CASSPDTSGNTIYF. DNA for the CDR3: TGTGCCAGCAGCCCGGACACCTCTGGAAACACCATATATTTT. This chain uses TRBV5-6 with TRBJ1-3; D is possibly TRBD1 (5 bases). This CDR3 is 14 amino acids long. V was cut by 4 bases and J by 0 bases, with 8 bases left in between. The V gene's germline CDR1 is SGHDT and CDR2 YYEEEE. Using reference TRBV5-6 and TRBJ1-3 for the parts outside the CDR3, the full variable domain is DAGVTQSPTHLIKTRGQQVTLRCSPKSGHDTVSWYQQALGQGPQFIFQYYEEEERQRGNFPDRFSGHQFPNYSSELNVNALLLGDSALYLCASSPDTSGNTIYFGEGSWLTVV.

The V gene is TRBV28, the J gene TRBJ2-7; 10 bases are shared with TRBD1. Germline V gene sequence: CDR1 MDHEN, CDR2 SYDVKM. This CDR3 is 13 amino acids long. The V and J ends lost 8 bases and 2 bases, in that order; junction bases with no gene match: 3. The CDR3 coding sequence is TGTGCCAGCCGAGGGACAGGGGCCTACGAGCAGTACTTC. Its translation is CASRGTGAYEQYF.

The rearrangement joins TRBV7-2 to TRBJ1-4; 8 bases are a match to TRBD1. V was clipped by 1 base and J by 5 bases; unmatched bases: 3. CDR3 length: 15 amino acids. Germline V CDR1 and CDR2: SGHTA, FQGNSA. CDR3 region: CASSLVRTGNEKLFF. The CDR3 DNA follows: TGTGCCAGCAGCTTAGTTCGGACAGGGAATGAAAAACTGTTTTTT. The variable domain in full, completed from reference TRBV7-2 and TRBJ1-4, reads GAGVSQSPSNKVTEKGKDVELRCDPISGHTALYWYRQSLGQGLEFLIYFQGNSAPDKSGLPSDRFSAERTGGSVSTLTIQRTQQEDSAVYLCASSLVRTGNEKLFFGSGTQLSVL.

This clone is a singleton in its sample. V and J are TRBV5-4 and TRBJ2-2, with 10 positions matching TRBD1. The V gene end was trimmed by 4 bases and the J gene end by 7 bases; junction bases not matched to a gene: 4. In germline, CDR1 is SGHNT, CDR2 YYREEE (reference sequence). The CDR3 is 14 residues long. CDR3 region: CASSRTGGNGELFF. The CDR3 nucleotides are TGTGCCAGCAGCCGGACAGGGGGTAACGGGGAGCTGTTTTTT.

The chain employs TRBV28 and TRBJ1-2; TRBD1 might be the D (6 bases). The germline V gene has CDR1 MDHEN and CDR2 SYDVKM. The CDR3 has 13 amino acids. The germline V and J ends were trimmed by 8 bases and 4 bases, with 14 bases remaining between them. In DNA, the CDR3 is TGTGCCAGCCTTCAGACAGGTCCCTATGGCTACACCTTC. The encoded protein is CASLQTGPYGYTF.

The chain carries TRBV10-2 and TRBJ2-3, with TRBD1 identical over 8 bases. This CDR3 is built from 14 residues. Germline CDR1 WSHSY, CDR2 SAAADI. With V trimmed by 8 bases and J by 0 bases, 4 bases remained unmatched. The CDR3 coding sequence is TGCGCCAGCGCCCGGACAGGGAGCACAGATACGCAGTATTTT. This encodes CASARTGSTDTQYF.